This T cell receptor (beta chain) was sequenced in a study of T cell responses to AZD1222 COVID-19 vaccine. Regarding the study as a whole: Spike was spanned by vaccine-associated CD4 TCRs, which were dominant at 160-218 and 743-854. At baseline, just five or six AZD1222 recipients tested seropositive.

Comments on this clone: What it binds is unknown. Within the sample, other DNA sequences also encode this same CDR3.

The repertoire was sequenced with immunoSEQ multiplex PCR; TCRdb's copy has only in-frame clones and lacks some. Counted here are some 120,000 clones, about 87% occurring once; the ten biggest clones make up roughly 4%. CDR1 is SGHRS and CDR2 is YFSETQ in the germline V gene. The CDR3 runs 11 residues. V was clipped by 2 bases and J by 6 bases, with 6 bases between them. The genes are TRBV5-1 and TRBJ2-7; the D gene is possibly TRBD2 (6 bases). The sequence came from an adult in good health. The specimen comprised peripheral blood, sampled on day 0 of AZD1222 vaccination. CDR3 in amino acids: CASSLAGEQYF. Written as DNA, the CDR3 is TGCGCCAGCAGCTTAGCGGGCGAGCAGTACTTC.